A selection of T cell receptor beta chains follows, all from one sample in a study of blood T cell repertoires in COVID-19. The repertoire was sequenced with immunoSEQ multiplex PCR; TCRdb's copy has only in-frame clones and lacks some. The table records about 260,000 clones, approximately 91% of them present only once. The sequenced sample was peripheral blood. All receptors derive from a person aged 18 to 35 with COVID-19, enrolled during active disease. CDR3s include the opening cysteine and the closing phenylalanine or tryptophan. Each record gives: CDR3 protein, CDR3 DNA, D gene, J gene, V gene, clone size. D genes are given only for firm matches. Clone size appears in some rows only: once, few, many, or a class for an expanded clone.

CDR3 protein: CASSQVQNTEAFF
CDR3 DNA: TGCGCCAGCAGCCAAGTCCAGAACACTGAAGCTTTCTTT
D gene: NA
J gene: TRBJ1-1
V gene: TRBV4-1
clone size: once

CDR3 protein: CASSRLDNQYF
CDR3 DNA: TGTGCCAGCAGTCGCCTTGACAACCAGTACTTC
D gene: NA
J gene: TRBJ2-7
V gene: TRBV6-2/TRBV6-3
clone size: NA

CDR3 protein: CSVVQNRETQYF
CDR3 DNA: TGCAGCGTTGTCCAAAACCGGGAGACCCAGTACTTC
D gene: NA
J gene: TRBJ2-5
V gene: TRBV29-1
clone size: NA

CDR3 protein: CASSLTSGNYEQYF
CDR3 DNA: TGTGCCAGCTCCCTGACTAGCGGGAACTACGAGCAGTACTTC
D gene: TRBD2
J gene: TRBJ2-7
V gene: TRBV18
clone size: NA

CDR3 protein: CSGQLSGANVLTF
CDR3 DNA: TGCAGCGGACAGCTATCTGGGGCCAACGTCCTGACTTTC
D gene: NA
J gene: TRBJ2-6
V gene: TRBV29-1
clone size: NA

CDR3 protein: CSVGGGGELFF
CDR3 DNA: TGCAGCGTTGGAGGGGGCGGGGAGCTGTTTTTT
D gene: NA
J gene: TRBJ2-2
V gene: TRBV29-1
clone size: NA

CDR3 protein: CAISEAGGSNEQYF
CDR3 DNA: TGTGCCATCAGTGAGGCGGGAGGTTCCAACGAGCAGTACTTC
D gene: TRBD2
J gene: TRBJ2-7
V gene: TRBV10-3
clone size: NA

CDR3 protein: CASSPPGVLAGDTGELFF
CDR3 DNA: TGTGCCAGCTCACCACCGGGGGTACTAGCGGGAGACACCGGGGAGCTGTTTTTT
D gene: TRBD2
J gene: TRBJ2-2
V gene: TRBV18
clone size: NA

CDR3 protein: CASSFGQGGNQPQHF
CDR3 DNA: TGTGCCAGCAGTTTCGGACAGGGGGGCAATCAGCCCCAGCATTTT
D gene: TRBD1
J gene: TRBJ1-5
V gene: TRBV28
clone size: NA

CDR3 protein: CASSSGTSGSNEQFF
CDR3 DNA: TGTGCCAGCAGTTCCGGGACTAGCGGGAGTAATGAGCAGTTCTTC
D gene: TRBD2
J gene: TRBJ2-1
V gene: TRBV27
clone size: NA

CDR3 protein: CASSLLDSEETQYF
CDR3 DNA: TGCGCCAGCAGCTTGCTGGACAGTGAGGAGACCCAGTACTTC
D gene: NA
J gene: TRBJ2-5
V gene: TRBV5-1
clone size: NA

CDR3 protein: CASSLGSQGEQFF
CDR3 DNA: TGTGCCAGCAGCTTAGGGTCCCAGGGTGAGCAGTTCTTC
D gene: NA
J gene: TRBJ2-1
V gene: TRBV11-2
clone size: once

CDR3 protein: CAISESGEGYSYEQYF
CDR3 DNA: TGTGCCATCAGTGAAAGTGGGGAGGGGTACTCCTACGAGCAGTACTTC
D gene: TRBD2
J gene: TRBJ2-7
V gene: TRBV10-3
clone size: NA

CDR3 protein: CASSRETGNTEAFF
CDR3 DNA: TGTGCCAGTAGTAGGGAGACAGGAAACACTGAAGCTTTCTTT
D gene: NA
J gene: TRBJ1-1
V gene: TRBV19
clone size: NA

CDR3 protein: CASSQDLGQGASEQYF
CDR3 DNA: TGCGCCAGCAGCCAAGATCTCGGCCAGGGGGCATCCGAGCAGTACTTC
D gene: TRBD1
J gene: TRBJ2-7
V gene: TRBV4-3
clone size: NA

CDR3 protein: CASSLYGSQAFF
CDR3 DNA: TGTGCCAGCAGTTTATATGGCAGTCAAGCTTTCTTT
D gene: NA
J gene: TRBJ1-1
V gene: TRBV12-3/TRBV12-4
clone size: NA

CDR3 protein: CASSSSTGNEQFF
CDR3 DNA: TGTGCCAGCAGCTCTTCGACGGGCAATGAGCAGTTCTTC
D gene: NA
J gene: TRBJ2-1
V gene: TRBV7-8
clone size: NA

CDR3 protein: CASSSQTSSYNSPLHF
CDR3 DNA: TGTGCCAGCAGCTCCCAGACAAGCTCCTATAATTCACCCCTCCACTTT
D gene: NA
J gene: TRBJ1-6
V gene: TRBV5-4
clone size: few

CDR3 protein: CASSLLAGGSDTQYF
CDR3 DNA: TGCGCCAGCAGCCTTCTAGCGGGAGGGTCAGATACGCAGTATTTT
D gene: TRBD2
J gene: TRBJ2-3
V gene: TRBV4-1
clone size: once

CDR3 protein: CASSSDLQETQYF
CDR3 DNA: TGTGCCAGCAGCTCAGACTTACAAGAGACCCAGTACTTC
D gene: NA
J gene: TRBJ2-5
V gene: TRBV5-4
clone size: NA

CDR3 protein: CASSLPGTPANTEAFF
CDR3 DNA: TGTGCCAGCAGTTTACCCGGGACACCAGCGAACACTGAAGCTTTCTTT
D gene: NA
J gene: TRBJ1-1
V gene: TRBV28
clone size: NA

CDR3 protein: CASSLAGGGPYEQYF
CDR3 DNA: TGCGCCAGCAGCTTGGCAGGCGGGGGACCCTACGAGCAGTACTTC
D gene: TRBD2
J gene: TRBJ2-7
V gene: TRBV5-1
clone size: NA

CDR3 protein: CASSLAGLAGETQYF
CDR3 DNA: TGTGCCAGCTCACTCGCGGGCCTCGCGGGGGAGACCCAGTACTTC
D gene: NA
J gene: TRBJ2-5
V gene: TRBV18
clone size: NA

CDR3 protein: CAWSVKVDREQYF
CDR3 DNA: TGTGCCTGGAGTGTAAAAGTCGATAGAGAGCAGTACTTC
D gene: NA
J gene: TRBJ2-7
V gene: TRBV30
clone size: NA

CDR3 protein: CASSRLAGEYEQYF
CDR3 DNA: TGTGCCAGCAGCAGACTAGCGGGAGAGTACGAGCAGTACTTC
D gene: TRBD2
J gene: TRBJ2-7
V gene: TRBV4-2
clone size: NA

CDR3 protein: CATSDSALGQDIQYF
CDR3 DNA: TGTGCCACCAGTGACTCTGCTTTGGGGCAAGACATTCAGTACTTC
D gene: NA
J gene: TRBJ2-4
V gene: TRBV24-1
clone size: NA

CDR3 protein: CASSRTSGRDTQYF
CDR3 DNA: TGCGCCAGCAGCCGGACTAGCGGGAGAGATACGCAGTATTTT
D gene: TRBD2
J gene: TRBJ2-3
V gene: TRBV4-3
clone size: NA

CDR3 protein: CATSMGAGRAYYEQYF
CDR3 DNA: TGTGCCACCAGCATGGGGGCCGGCAGGGCCTATTACGAGCAGTACTTC
D gene: NA
J gene: TRBJ2-7
V gene: TRBV15
clone size: NA

CDR3 protein: CASSGVRGTGELFF
CDR3 DNA: TGTGCCAGCAGCGGGGTACGAGGCACCGGGGAGCTGTTTTTT
D gene: NA
J gene: TRBJ2-2
V gene: TRBV6-6
clone size: once

CDR3 protein: CATSRAQGKYTEAFF
CDR3 DNA: TGTGCCACCAGCAGAGCCCAGGGAAAGTACACTGAAGCTTTCTTT
D gene: NA
J gene: TRBJ1-1
V gene: TRBV15
clone size: NA

CDR3 protein: CASTLRVTGGLTEAFF
CDR3 DNA: TGTGCCAGCACTTTGCGCGTTACAGGGGGCCTCACTGAAGCTTTCTTT
D gene: TRBD1
J gene: TRBJ1-1
V gene: TRBV27
clone size: NA

CDR3 protein: CASSPGRLPYEQFF
CDR3 DNA: TGTGCCAGCAGCCCAGGCCGCCTCCCTTATGAGCAGTTCTTC
D gene: NA
J gene: TRBJ2-1
V gene: TRBV3-1/TRBV3-2
clone size: NA

CDR3 protein: CASSGTGKAKNIQYF
CDR3 DNA: TGTGCCAGCAGTGGGACAGGGAAGGCCAAAAACATTCAGTACTTC
D gene: TRBD1
J gene: TRBJ2-4
V gene: TRBV2
clone size: NA